The clone carrying this T cell receptor beta chain was seen a single time. Its antigen is unidentified. This entry comes from a study of cytomegalovirus exposure and HLA in healthy donors. The primer mix had 60 Vbeta and 13 Jbeta primers. Methods used by the authors: It was a later analysis that counted about 80 million unique TCR beta chains, of which approximately 9.9 million were shared. Profiling relied on immunoSEQ multiplex PCR, and the TCRdb table lists in-frame clones only, not all of them. The V and J calls and clone size were taken over from that table, and D and trimming were inferred from the DNA. The sample holds tens of thousands of clones; approximately 84% are singletons and the top ten take approximately 2.8%. V gave up 6 bases and J gave up 5 bases, with 11 bases separating them. CDR3 length: 14 amino acids. Germline assignment: CDR1 MNHNY and CDR2 SVGAGI (reference sequence). Study-wide points: Most subjects had HLA-A and HLA-B alleles reportedly predicted accurately by TCR beta sequences.

This sequence was found in a man aged 50-60 years in good health and CMV-seronegative. The sequenced material came from PBMCs. The chain combines TRBV6-6 with TRBJ1-6; the D gene is possibly TRBD1 (5 bases). The CDR3, as DNA: TGTGCCAGCAGATTACGACAGAATAATTCACCCCTCCACTTT. Residues: CASRLRQNNSPLHF.